Presented here are 2 T cell receptor beta chains from one specimen sequenced in a study of blood T cell repertoires in COVID-19. Repertoires were generated with immunoSEQ multiplex PCR, while TCRdb's copy carries only in-frame clones and drops some. The table shows 70,000 to 75,000 clones, with approximately 81% occurring only once. The material sequenced was peripheral blood. All receptors come from a woman older than 75 with active or convalescent COVID-19.

This clone was recorded only once. The chain links TRBV24-1 to TRBJ2-2, with D maybe TRBD2 (6 bases). The V end lost 9 bases, the J end lost 1 base, and 14 bases lay between the germline ends. Per germline, CDR1 KGHDR and CDR2 SFDVKD. The CDR3 is 15 residues long. In DNA, the CDR3 is TGTGCCACCGCTTATAGCGGCTTGAACACCGGGGAGCTGTTTTTT. Amino acid sequence: CATAYSGLNTGELFF.

The J gene is TRBJ2-1, the V gene TRBV29-1; 11 nucleotides match TRBD2. Losses at the gene ends were 6 bases for V and 6 bases for J; bases not matched to a gene: 4. Germline V gives CDR1 SQVTM, CDR2 ANQGSEA. This CDR3 is built from 13 residues. The CDR3 region is CSVTSGSGNEQFF. In nucleotides, the CDR3 is TGCAGCGTAACTAGCGGGAGCGGCAATGAGCAGTTCTTC.